Listed below are T cell receptor beta chains from one sample, sequenced in a study of regulatory T cells in long-lasting Graves disease. From the multiplex PCR reads, TCRdb called clonotypes with MiXCR, one entry per CDR3 protein. The data show about 440,000 distinct CDR3 sequences, over 15% seen once. These data also formed part of another study, on T cells in Graves' hyperthyroidism and ophthalmopathy.

Sequenced here: peripheral blood mononuclear cells (PBMCs), sampled at new diagnosis, from a patient treated with antithyroid drugs. These receptors all stem from a woman aged 18-30 years with Graves disease. CDR3s leave out the opening cysteine and the closing phenylalanine or tryptophan.

V: TRBV20-1
J: TRBJ1-6
CDR3: SARVLGLLYNSPLH

V: TRBV30
J: TRBJ2-1
CDR3: AWSAGQPGNEQF

V: TRBV28
J: TRBJ1-5
CDR3: ASSDVDRVNQPQH

V: TRBV7-9
J: TRBJ1-4
CDR3: ASSRPTGSLNEKLF

V: TRBV29-1
J: TRBJ2-7
CDR3: RLQGDYEQY

V: TRBV2
J: TRBJ1-5
CDR3: ASSEGGGYSNQPQH

V: TRBV10-1
J: TRBJ1-1
CDR3: ASNETRIGAEAF

V: TRBV5-1
J: TRBJ2-7
CDR3: ASSLAFGNEQY

V: TRBV11-3
J: TRBJ2-1
CDR3: ASSLVGEGEQF

V: TRBV6-5
J: TRBJ2-2
CDR3: ASSYVNRGELF

V: TRBV6-1
J: TRBJ2-7
CDR3: ASKNLQGYEQY

V: TRBV3-1
J: TRBJ2-5
CDR3: ASEGLETQY

V: TRBV12-3/TRBV12-4
J: TRBJ2-1
CDR3: ASSSPDVSFNEQF

V: TRBV19
J: TRBJ1-4
CDR3: ASSIDGTTNEKLF

V: TRBV28
J: TRBJ2-1
CDR3: ASSLTWYEQF

V: TRBV2
J: TRBJ2-5
CDR3: ASRAAFPGETQY

V: TRBV28
J: TRBJ2-1
CDR3: ASSPRPSSYNEQF

V: TRBV28
J: TRBJ2-3
CDR3: ASSFVSASTDTQY

V: TRBV28
J: TRBJ2-7
CDR3: ASSFGGVSNYEQY

V: TRBV30
J: TRBJ2-7
CDR3: AWSETGRWY

V: TRBV7-3
J: TRBJ2-2
CDR3: ASSSYTGELF

V: TRBV7-3
J: TRBJ2-2
CDR3: ASSLGGAVNTGELF

V: TRBV29-1
J: TRBJ1-1
CDR3: SVEEGIGNTEAF

V: TRBV27
J: TRBJ1-2
CDR3: ASSRIPQGERGYT

V: TRBV11-1
J: TRBJ2-1
CDR3: ASSPRPGTSGSAEQF

V: TRBV12-3/TRBV12-4
J: TRBJ1-4
CDR3: ASSLALGVITNEKLF

V: TRBV10-1
J: TRBJ2-7
CDR3: ASSEGNYEQY

V: TRBV24-1
J: TRBJ1-2
CDR3: ATRDRGQYGYT

V: TRBV11-2
J: TRBJ1-5
CDR3: ASSLEGTGELYSNQPQH

V: TRBV12-3/TRBV12-4
J: TRBJ2-1
CDR3: ASSNRGFTYNEQF

V: TRBV29-1
J: TRBJ1-1
CDR3: SVYRAGTEAF

V: TRBV15
J: TRBJ2-3
CDR3: ATSRGVAAGTDTQY

V: TRBV3-1
J: TRBJ2-7
CDR3: ASRREGVYEQY

V: TRBV5-1
J: TRBJ2-5
CDR3: ASSLGKETQY

V: TRBV24-1
J: TRBJ2-5
CDR3: ATSTTNQETQY

V: TRBV7-3
J: TRBJ2-5
CDR3: ASSWDSASQETQY

V: TRBV12-3/TRBV12-4
J: TRBJ2-1
CDR3: ASSLGRLAGVYNEQF

V: TRBV10-3
J: TRBJ1-5
CDR3: AISEWMGQGFQPQH

V: TRBV20-1
J: TRBJ1-1
CDR3: SARGDRVTF

V: TRBV28
J: TRBJ2-1
CDR3: ATLGNEQF

V: TRBV5-1
J: TRBJ1-1
CDR3: ASSFGPGGDTEAF

V: TRBV2
J: TRBJ2-1
CDR3: ASSEVGQPYNEQF

V: TRBV20-1
J: TRBJ2-3
CDR3: SARAKVVAGVSGTDTQY

V: TRBV10-3
J: TRBJ1-1
CDR3: AISLNVGGEAF

V: TRBV28
J: TRBJ1-5
CDR3: ASSLWGIFQSNQPQH

V: TRBV7-2
J: TRBJ2-2
CDR3: ASRHPTWETGELF

V: TRBV20-1
J: TRBJ2-1
CDR3: SARPPSGGWYNEQF

V: TRBV7-2
J: TRBJ2-3
CDR3: ASRPQADTQY